The sequence of this T cell receptor (beta chain) was determined in a study of T cell responses to AZD1222 COVID-19 vaccine. In the study overall: Second doses were pooled across both intervals (about 4 or about 12 weeks).

Produced via immunoSEQ multiplex PCR; TCRdb's table is partial and in-frame only. The sample consists of under 35,000 clones, 90% to 95% of them appearing once. Findings and caveats of the study: Clonal diversity was possibly underestimated, and white British individuals and females predominated among donors. Along spike, vaccine-associated CD4 TCRs were found throughout, with dominance at 160-218 and 743-854.

The V end lost 5 bases, the J end lost 2 bases, and 13 bases lay between the germline ends. Looked up from germline, CDR1 is SGHDT and CDR2 is YYEEEE. This CDR3 is built from 14 residues. Notes on this clone: Its antigen remains unknown.

V and J are TRBV5-6 and TRBJ2-5; D ambiguous. The sequence derives from an adult in good health. Sequences were derived from peripheral blood, sampled on day 0 of AZD1222 vaccination. CDR3 protein: CASSSQSQQETQYF. DNA of the CDR3: TGTGCCAGCAGTTCACAGAGCCAACAAGAGACCCAGTACTTC. Full variable domain (outside the CDR3, taken from reference TRBV5-6 and TRBJ2-5): DAGVTQSPTHLIKTRGQQVTLRCSPKSGHDTVSWYQQALGQGPQFIFQYYEEEERQRGNFPDRFSGHQFPNYSSELNVNALLLGDSALYLCASSSQSQQETQYFGPGTRLLVL.